This TCR beta chain was retrieved from a study of breast tumors, draining lymph nodes, adjacent tissues. Trimming left V 2 bases short and J 3 bases short, with 13 bases between. This CDR3 contains 15 residues. Per germline, CDR1 SGHRS and CDR2 YFSETQ. Findings and caveats of the study: Luminal-like breast cancer showed significantly higher tumor–nontumor repertoire similarity than basal-like. Tumor repertoires ranked between lymph nodes and nontumor tissue in diversity, with V and J gene preferences.

One entry per CDR3 protein, called by TCRdb with MiXCR from the multiplex PCR reads. The sample lists about 130,000 distinct CDR3 sequences, 20% to 25% occurring once. This clonotype appeared many times. Its antigen is as yet unknown. Breast cancer patients provided tissue from their axillary draining lymph nodes. V and J are TRBV5-1 and TRBJ2-3; D is possibly TRBD1 (5 bases). The sample was axillary lymph node tissue. This receptor was identified in a female donor with breast cancer. Some clones in this sample may be carry-over from other donors' samples. CDR3 DNA sequence: TGCGCCAGCAGCTTTCTAGGGGCCGGAACAGATACGCAGTATTTT. Residues: CASSFLGAGTDTQYF.